These 8 T cell receptor beta chains were sequenced from one sample in a study of blood T cell repertoires in COVID-19. Measured with immunoSEQ multiplex PCR; TCRdb has only the in-frame clones, and not every one. Found here are around 64,000 clones, roughly 85% of them singletons; the top ten hold 3% to 3.5%. The sequenced sample consisted of peripheral blood. The receptor source for this set is a man in his sixties with acute or convalescent COVID-19.

This CDR3 reads CASSDRDSWLGYTF. As DNA, the CDR3 is TGTGCCAGTAGTGATCGGGACAGTTGGCTTGGCTACACCTTC. The genes are TRBV19 and TRBJ1-2, with 7 bases that match TRBD1. J lost 7 bases, V lost 5 bases, and 10 bases had no gene match. The CDR3 is made up of 14 amino acids. The germline V gene encodes CDR1 LNHDA and CDR2 SQIVND (reference sequence).

This chain uses TRBV29-1 with TRBJ1-5; 9 bases line up with TRBD1. The CDR3 loop spans 15 amino acids. CDR1 is SQVTM and CDR2 is ANQGSEA in the germline V gene. Trimming removed 4 bases from V and 4 bases from J; junction bases left unmatched: 8. CDR3 bases: TGCAGCGTTGGCTTTACGGGACAGGGTAATCAGCCCCAGCATTTT. Its protein product is CSVGFTGQGNQPQHF. The variable domain in full, with the rest retrieved from reference TRBV29-1 and TRBJ1-5, is SAVISQKPSRDICQRGTSLTIQCQVDSQVTMMFWYRQQPGQSLTLIATANQGSEATYESGFVIDKFPISRPNLTFSTLTVSNMSPEDSSIYLCSVGFTGQGNQPQHFGDGTRLSIL.

This clone appeared a single time. V is TRBV27 and J is TRBJ2-2; 9 bases match TRBD1. CDR3 length equals 16 residues. Germline lookup yields CDR1 MNHEY and CDR2 SMNVEV (reference sequence). J lost 1 base, V lost 8 bases, and 8 bases had no gene match. CDR3 bases: TGTGCCAGCGGAACGGACAGGGGACTGAACACCGGGGAGCTGTTTTTT. This codes for CASGTDRGLNTGELFF.

CDR3 amino acids: CASSSDRGSYEQYF. For the CDR3, the DNA is TGTGCCAGCAGCTCGGACAGGGGTTCCTACGAGCAGTACTTC. The chain carries TRBV11-1 and TRBJ2-7; 9 bases line up with TRBD1. Germline loops: CDR1 SGHAT, CDR2 FQDESV (reference sequence). With 4 bases clipped from V and 1 base from J, the junction kept 2 bases outside the gene matches. The CDR3 is made up of 14 amino acids.

The rearrangement links TRBV10-1 to TRBJ2-7; D unresolved. Per germline, CDR1 WNHNN and CDR2 SYGVQD (reference sequence). With 10 bases removed from V and 6 bases from J, the gap between germline ends came to 19 bases. CDR3 length: 13 amino acids. CDR3 DNA sequence: TGCGCCACAAATCCCTCTTCTGGGCTCGAGCAGTACTTC. This encodes CATNPSSGLEQYF.

V and J are TRBV11-3 and TRBJ2-7, with 8 positions matching TRBD1. The germline V gene has CDR1 SGHNT and CDR2 YENEEA. The CDR3 loop spans 18 amino acids. V lost 0 bases to trimming and J lost 5 bases; unmatched junction nucleotides: 15. As DNA, the CDR3 is TGTGCCAGCAGCTTAGATACGGAAGACAGGGGAAACCTTGACGAGCAGTACTTC. Protein product: CASSLDTEDRGNLDEQYF.

The chain joins TRBV28 to TRBJ2-7; 7 nucleotides align to TRBD2. After removal of 5 bases from V and 4 bases from J, the junction contained 5 bases not matched to a gene. Germline V gives CDR1 MDHEN, CDR2 SYDVKM. CDR3 size: 13 residues. The chain's CDR3 is CASSPPGGYEQYF. DNA for the CDR3: TGTGCCAGCAGTCCCCCGGGGGGTTACGAGCAGTACTTC.

This chain joins TRBV9 and TRBJ2-3, with 12 nucleotides matching TRBD2. This CDR3 contains 21 residues. The germline gives CDR1 SGDLS, CDR2 YYNGEE. V gave up 4 bases and J gave up 4 bases; unmatched junction bases: 22. The CDR3: CASSLRGMGLAGGQRADTQYF. The CDR3 DNA sequence: TGTGCCAGCAGCCTCAGGGGAATGGGCCTAGCGGGAGGGCAAAGAGCAGATACGCAGTATTTT.